The 20 T cell receptor beta chains below were found in one sample sequenced in a study of blood T cell repertoires in COVID-19. Sequencing was performed with immunoSEQ multiplex PCR; in TCRdb, only in-frame clones are kept and a portion is missing. The repertoire holds around 25,000 clones, with roughly 88% as singletons. The sequencing sample was made of peripheral blood. The receptors here all came from a human donor in a cohort sampled during active COVID-19.

The rearrangement uses TRBV11-1 and TRBJ2-3; 8 bases are shared with TRBD2. The germline gives CDR1 SGHAT, CDR2 FQDESV (reference sequence). Trimming removed 5 bases from V and 4 bases from J; junction bases left unmatched: 8. This CDR3 has 15 amino acids. The CDR3 loop reads CASSEWGLDPDTQYF. The CDR3 coding sequence is TGTGCCAGCAGCGAGTGGGGACTAGATCCAGATACGCAGTATTTT. Drawing the rest from reference TRBV11-1 and TRBJ2-3, the complete variable domain is EAEVAQSPRYKITEKSQAVAFWCDPISGHATLYWYRQILGQGPELLVQFQDESVVDDSQLPKDRFSAERLKGVDSTLKIQPAELGDSAMYLCASSEWGLDPDTQYFGPGTRLTVL.

The gene calls are TRBV5-1 and TRBJ2-3; 11 bases align to TRBD2. The V gene end was trimmed by 2 bases and the J gene end by 1 base; junction bases not matched to a gene: 6. Per the germline V gene, CDR1 is SGHRS and CDR2 is YFSETQ. This CDR3 contains 17 residues. CDR3 amino acids: CASSFKTSGGGTDTQYF. The DNA for the CDR3 is TGCGCCAGCAGCTTCAAAACTAGCGGGGGTGGCACAGATACGCAGTATTTT.

The rearrangement links TRBV5-5 to TRBJ2-7; 7 nucleotides align to TRBD1. This CDR3 region has 15 residues. Germline V CDR1 and CDR2: SGHKS, YYEKEE (reference sequence). The V segment lost 0 bases and the J segment 1 base; nucleotides outside the gene matches: 4. The CDR3 reads CASSLGDSPSYEQYF. The CDR3 nucleotides are TGTGCCAGCAGCTTGGGGGACAGTCCGTCCTACGAGCAGTACTTC.

The J gene is TRBJ2-1, the V gene TRBV6-2 or TRBV6-3; 9 bases are a match to TRBD2. The ends lost 4 bases at V and 6 bases at J; junction bases unmatched: 4. Germline CDR1 reads MNHEY; CDR2 reads SVGEGT. The CDR3 is made up of 14 amino acids. The CDR3 sequence is CASSWTSALNEQFF. Here the CDR3 DNA reads TGTGCCAGCAGTTGGACTAGCGCCCTCAATGAGCAGTTCTTC.

The V call is TRBV3-1 (or the pseudogene TRBV3-2), the J call TRBJ1-2, with D unresolved. Germline CDR1 is LGHDT and CDR2 is YNNKEL (reference sequence). This CDR3 region has 15 residues. Trimming took 0 bases from V and 8 from J, leaving 16 bases between them. CDR3 sequence: CASSQDPPVPRGYTF. In nucleotides, the CDR3 is TGTGCCAGCAGCCAAGATCCGCCAGTCCCCCGAGGCTACACCTTC.

The chain links TRBV5-6 to TRBJ2-7, with D unresolved. The CDR3 runs 13 residues. The germline V and J ends were trimmed by 1 base and 5 bases, with 10 bases remaining between them. The germline V gene has CDR1 SGHDT and CDR2 YYEEEE. The CDR3 DNA is TGTGCCAGCAGCTTGTGGCAGGCGAACGAGCAGTACTTC. Translated: CASSLWQANEQYF.

The genes are TRBV18 and TRBJ1-5; 9 bases agree with TRBD1. Germline CDR1 and CDR2: KGHSH and LQKENI. The CDR3 contains 14 residues. J lost 5 bases, V lost 3 bases, and 2 bases had no gene match. The DNA for the CDR3 is TGTGCCAGCTCACCCCGGGACAGGGATCAGCCCCAGCATTTT. It encodes CASSPRDRDQPQHF.

The chain has TRBV19 and TRBJ1-2; D may be TRBD1 (6 bases). The V and J ends lost 9 bases and 1 base respectively, with 18 bases between them. CDR3 size: 15 residues. Looked up from germline, CDR1 is LNHDA and CDR2 is SQIVND (reference sequence). The CDR3 protein is CASYLTGHHNYGYTF. The CDR3 coding sequence is TGTGCCAGCTACCTTACGGGACACCATAACTATGGCTACACCTTC.

The rearrangement uses TRBV19 and TRBJ1-4, with 8 positions matching TRBD1. Germline V lookup: CDR1 LNHDA, CDR2 SQIVND (reference sequence). CDR3 length: 16 residues. After removal of 5 bases from V and 3 bases from J, the junction contained 8 bases not matched to a gene. DNA for the CDR3: TGTGCCAGTAGTTTCGGGACAGGCCACGCTAATGAAAAACTGTTTTTT. Its protein product is CASSFGTGHANEKLFF.

This clone was detected only once. The V gene is TRBV19, the J gene TRBJ2-7; TRBD1 agrees at 8 bases. Per germline, CDR1 LNHDA and CDR2 SQIVND (reference sequence). The CDR3 contains 15 residues. V shed 3 bases and J 6 bases; nucleotides not matched to a gene: 10. The CDR3 region is CASSISRTGLSEQYF. For the CDR3, the DNA is TGTGCCAGTAGTATCAGTCGGACAGGGCTGAGCGAGCAGTACTTC. Filled out from reference TRBV19 and TRBJ2-7, the complete variable domain reads DGGITQSPKYLFRKEGQNVTLSCEQNLNHDAMYWYRQDPGQGLRLIYYSQIVNDFQKGDIAEGYSVSREKKESFPLTVTSAQKNPTAFYLCASSISRTGLSEQYFGPGTRLTVT.

CDR3 residues: CASTGGGVEAFF. The CDR3 DNA reads TGTGCCAGTACAGGGGGAGGTGTTGAAGCTTTCTTT. The chain couples TRBV10-3 to TRBJ1-1; 8 bases match TRBD1. Trimming cost V 10 bases and J 7 bases; bases outside gene matches: 8. The CDR3 is 12 amino acids. Germline V gene sequence: CDR1 ENHRY, CDR2 SYGVKD.

This chain connects TRBV2 to TRBJ2-3, with D possibly matching TRBD1 (5 bases). The CDR3 loop spans 15 amino acids. Germline CDR1 is SNHLY and CDR2 is FYNNEI. V lost 7 bases and J 3 bases, leaving 17 bases between the germline ends. DNA for the CDR3: TGTGCCAGCAAGGACACGAGCTCCAAAACAGATACGCAGTATTTT. Translating gives CASKDTSSKTDTQYF.

This clone was picked up one time. The gene calls are TRBV20-1 and TRBJ2-1; 7 bases are a match to TRBD2. V trimming: 7 bases; J trimming: 9 bases; junction bases outside the gene matches: 6. Germline V gives CDR1 DFQATT, CDR2 SNEGSKA (reference sequence). This CDR3 spans 11 amino acids. CDR3 protein: CSGTSRGEQFF. As DNA, the CDR3 is TGCAGTGGGACTAGTCGCGGTGAGCAGTTCTTC.

The chain joins TRBV5-1 to TRBJ2-3, with 9 nucleotides matching TRBD1. The trim removed 5 bases at V and 4 bases at J, leaving 5 bases unmatched. The CDR3 spans 14 residues. Per germline, CDR1 SGHRS and CDR2 YFSETQ. This CDR3 is CASRADRGSDTQYF. Here the CDR3 DNA reads TGCGCCAGCAGGGCGGACAGGGGATCAGATACGCAGTATTTT. Complete variable domain (other parts from reference TRBV5-1 and TRBJ2-3): KAGVTQTPRYLIKTRGQQVTLSCSPISGHRSVSWYQQTPGQGLQFLFEYFSETQRNKGNFPGRFSGRQFSNSRSEMNVSTLELGDSALYLCASRADRGSDTQYFGPGTRLTVL.

The chain carries TRBV5-5 and TRBJ1-5; D gene unclear. The V end was cut by 2 bases, the J end by 1 base, with 7 bases between. The V gene's germline CDR1 is SGHKS and CDR2 YYEKEE (reference sequence). This CDR3 has 14 amino acids. CDR3 region: CASSFGGSNQPQHF. The CDR3 bases are TGTGCCAGCAGCTTTGGAGGGAGCAATCAGCCCCAGCATTTT.

The gene calls are TRBV4-1 and TRBJ2-7; the match to TRBD2 covers 12 bases. CDR3 length equals 15 residues. Trimming removed 3 bases from V and 4 bases from J; junction bases left unmatched: 4. Germline values: CDR1 MGHRA, CDR2 YSYEKL. The DNA for the CDR3 is TGCGCCAGCAGCCAGAGGACTAGCGGGAATTACGAGCAGTACTTC. Encoded protein: CASSQRTSGNYEQYF.

V gene TRBV6-6 combines with J gene TRBJ2-2, with D possibly being TRBD2 (6 bases). Germline V lookup: CDR1 MNHNY, CDR2 SVGAGI (reference sequence). This CDR3 comprises 16 residues. V dropped 6 bases and J dropped 4 bases, with 18 bases sitting between them. The CDR3 sequence is CASRTPTRGGTGELFF. As DNA, the CDR3 is TGTGCCAGCAGGACACCGACTAGAGGAGGCACCGGGGAGCTGTTTTTT.

The chain carries TRBV7-2 and TRBJ2-1, with 14 bases identical to TRBD2. V lost 1 base to trimming and J lost 10 bases; unmatched junction nucleotides: 0. The CDR3 is 14 amino acids. Germline CDR1 reads SGHTA; CDR2 reads FQGNSA. The CDR3 region is CASSLGLAGGEQFF. DNA for the CDR3: TGTGCCAGCAGCTTAGGACTAGCGGGGGGGGAGCAGTTCTTC. Full variable domain (rest looked up from reference TRBV7-2 and TRBJ2-1): GAGVSQSPSNKVTEKGKDVELRCDPISGHTALYWYRQSLGQGLEFLIYFQGNSAPDKSGLPSDRFSAERTGGSVSTLTIQRTQQEDSAVYLCASSLGLAGGEQFFGPGTRLTVL.

This clone was recorded only once. This chain connects TRBV6-5 to TRBJ2-5; a weak D match, TRBD2 (6 bases). The CDR3 has 13 residues. Looked up from germline, CDR1 is MNHEY and CDR2 is SVGAGI. V lost 0 bases and J 5 bases, leaving 7 bases between the germline ends. CDR3: CASSYSAGETQYF. In DNA, the CDR3 is TGTGCCAGCAGTTACTCCGCGGGGGAGACCCAGTACTTC.

The chain is built from TRBV24-1 and TRBJ2-5; D is possibly TRBD2 (5 bases). The CDR3 runs 12 residues. Trimming left V 9 bases short and J 5 bases short, with 12 bases between. CDR1 and CDR2 from the germline V gene are KGHDR and SFDVKD. As DNA, the CDR3 is TGTGCCACCGGACTGAGGGAGGAGACCCAGTACTTC. Protein product: CATGLREETQYF.